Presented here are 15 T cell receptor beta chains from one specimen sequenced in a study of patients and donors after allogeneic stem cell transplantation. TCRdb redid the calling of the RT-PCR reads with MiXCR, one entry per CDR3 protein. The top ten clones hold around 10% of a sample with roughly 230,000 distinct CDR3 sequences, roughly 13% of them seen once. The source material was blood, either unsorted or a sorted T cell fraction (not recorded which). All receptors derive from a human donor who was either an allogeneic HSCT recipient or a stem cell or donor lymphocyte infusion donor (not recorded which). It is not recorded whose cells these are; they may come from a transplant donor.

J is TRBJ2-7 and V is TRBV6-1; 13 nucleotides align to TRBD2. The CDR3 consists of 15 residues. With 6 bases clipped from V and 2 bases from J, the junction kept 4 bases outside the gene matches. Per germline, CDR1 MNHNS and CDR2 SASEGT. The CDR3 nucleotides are TGTGCCAGCAGAGTGGGACTAGCGGGACCCTACGAGCAGTACTTC. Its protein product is CASRVGLAGPYEQYF.

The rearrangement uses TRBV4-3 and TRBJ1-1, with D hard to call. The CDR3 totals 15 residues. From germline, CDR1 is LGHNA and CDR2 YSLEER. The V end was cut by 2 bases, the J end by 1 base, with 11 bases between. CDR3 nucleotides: TGCGCCAGCAGCCAAAGTAGGCTTGCGAACACTGAAGCTTTCTTT. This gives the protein CASSQSRLANTEAFF.

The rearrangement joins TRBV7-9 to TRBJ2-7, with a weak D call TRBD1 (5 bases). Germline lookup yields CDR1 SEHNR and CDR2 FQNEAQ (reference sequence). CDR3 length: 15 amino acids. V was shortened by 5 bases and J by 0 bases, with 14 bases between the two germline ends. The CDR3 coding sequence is TGTGCCAGCAGCCGCAGGGATTTAAGCTCCTACGAGCAGTACTTC. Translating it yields CASSRRDLSSYEQYF.

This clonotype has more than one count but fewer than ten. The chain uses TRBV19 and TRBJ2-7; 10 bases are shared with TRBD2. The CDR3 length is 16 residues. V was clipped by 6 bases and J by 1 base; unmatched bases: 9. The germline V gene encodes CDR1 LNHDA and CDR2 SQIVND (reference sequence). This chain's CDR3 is CASRPRTSGVSYEQYF. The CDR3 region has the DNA TGTGCCAGTAGACCGAGAACTAGCGGGGTATCCTACGAGCAGTACTTC.

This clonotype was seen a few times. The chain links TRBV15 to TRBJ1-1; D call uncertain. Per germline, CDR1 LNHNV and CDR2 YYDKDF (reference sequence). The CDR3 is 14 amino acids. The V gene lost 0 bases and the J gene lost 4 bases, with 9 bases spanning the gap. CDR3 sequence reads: CATSRDAAGTEAFF. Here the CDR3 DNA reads TGTGCCACCAGCAGAGATGCCGCGGGCACTGAAGCTTTCTTT.

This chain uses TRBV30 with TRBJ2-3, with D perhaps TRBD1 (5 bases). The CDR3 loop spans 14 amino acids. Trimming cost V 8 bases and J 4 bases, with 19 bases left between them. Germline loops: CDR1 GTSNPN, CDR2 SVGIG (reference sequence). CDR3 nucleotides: TGTGCCAGCATTAAACCTCAAGGGGCAGATACGCAGTATTTT. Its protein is CASIKPQGADTQYF. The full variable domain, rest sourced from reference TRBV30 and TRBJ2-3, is SQTIHQWPATLVQPVGSPLSLECTVEGTSNPNLYWYRQAAGRGLQLLFYSVGIGQISSEVPQNLSASRPQDRQFILSSKKLLLSDSGFYLCASIKPQGADTQYFGPGTRLTVL.

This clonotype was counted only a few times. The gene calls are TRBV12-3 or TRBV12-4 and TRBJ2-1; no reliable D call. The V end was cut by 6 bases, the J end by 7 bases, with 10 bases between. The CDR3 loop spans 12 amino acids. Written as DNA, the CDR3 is TGTGCCAGCAGCTTTATGATAAATGAGCAGTTCTTC. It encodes CASSFMINEQFF.

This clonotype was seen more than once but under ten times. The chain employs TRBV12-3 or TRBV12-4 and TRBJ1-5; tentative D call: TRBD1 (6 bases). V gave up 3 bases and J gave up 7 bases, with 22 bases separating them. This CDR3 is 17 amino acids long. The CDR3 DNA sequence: TGTGCCAGCAGTTTGGGGGGGGCTCCGGACGGTTCGCAGCCCCAGCATTTT. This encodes CASSLGGAPDGSQPQHF.

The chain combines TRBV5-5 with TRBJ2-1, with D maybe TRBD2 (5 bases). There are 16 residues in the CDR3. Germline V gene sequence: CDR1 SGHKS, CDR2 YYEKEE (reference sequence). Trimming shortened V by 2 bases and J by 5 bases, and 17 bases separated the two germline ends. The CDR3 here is CASSLRPDGVNNEQFF. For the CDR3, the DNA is TGTGCCAGCAGCTTACGCCCTGACGGGGTCAACAATGAGCAGTTCTTC.

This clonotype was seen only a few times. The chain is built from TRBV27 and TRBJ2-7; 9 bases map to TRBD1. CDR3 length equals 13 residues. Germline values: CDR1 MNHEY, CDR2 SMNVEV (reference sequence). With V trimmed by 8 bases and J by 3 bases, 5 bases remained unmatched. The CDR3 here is CASRGQGHYEQYF. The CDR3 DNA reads TGTGCCAGCCGGGGACAGGGTCACTACGAGCAGTACTTC.

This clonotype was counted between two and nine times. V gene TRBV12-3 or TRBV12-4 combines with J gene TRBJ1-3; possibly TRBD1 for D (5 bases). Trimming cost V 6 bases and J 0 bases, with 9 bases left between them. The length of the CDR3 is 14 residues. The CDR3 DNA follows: TGTGCCAGCAGGACCCAGGGCTCTGGAAACACCATATATTTT. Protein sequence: CASRTQGSGNTIYF.

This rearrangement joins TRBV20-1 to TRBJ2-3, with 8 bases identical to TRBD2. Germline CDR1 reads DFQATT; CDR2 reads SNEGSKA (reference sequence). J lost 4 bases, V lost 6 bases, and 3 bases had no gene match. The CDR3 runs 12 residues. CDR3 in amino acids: CSAATSADTQYF. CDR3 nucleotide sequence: TGCAGTGCCGCGACTAGCGCAGATACGCAGTATTTT.

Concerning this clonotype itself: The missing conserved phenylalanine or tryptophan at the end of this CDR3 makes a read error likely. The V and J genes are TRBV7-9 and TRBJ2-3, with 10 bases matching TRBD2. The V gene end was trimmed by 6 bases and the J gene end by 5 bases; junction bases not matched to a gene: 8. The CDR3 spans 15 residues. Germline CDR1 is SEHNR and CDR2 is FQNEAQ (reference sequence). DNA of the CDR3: TGTGCCAGCAGGGAGCGGGAGGGCCAAGGAGATACGCAGTATTAT. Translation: CASREREGQGDTQYY.

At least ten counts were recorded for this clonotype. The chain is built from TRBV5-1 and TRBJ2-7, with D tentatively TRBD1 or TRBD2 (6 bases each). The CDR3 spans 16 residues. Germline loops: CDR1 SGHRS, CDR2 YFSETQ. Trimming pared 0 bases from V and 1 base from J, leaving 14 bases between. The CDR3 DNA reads TGCGCCAGCAGCTTGGCCACGGGGGCCAAATCCTACGAGCAGTACTTC. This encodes CASSLATGAKSYEQYF.

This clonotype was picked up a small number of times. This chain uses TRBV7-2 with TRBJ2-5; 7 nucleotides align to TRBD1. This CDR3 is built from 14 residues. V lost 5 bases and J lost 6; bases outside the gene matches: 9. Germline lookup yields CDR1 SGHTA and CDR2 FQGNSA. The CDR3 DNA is TGTGCCAGCAGCCTAAACAGGGACAGCAAGACCCAGTACTTC. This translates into CASSLNRDSKTQYF. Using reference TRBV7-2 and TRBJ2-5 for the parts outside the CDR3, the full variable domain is GAGVSQSPSNKVTEKGKDVELRCDPISGHTALYWYRQSLGQGLEFLIYFQGNSAPDKSGLPSDRFSAERTGGSVSTLTIQRTQQEDSAVYLCASSLNRDSKTQYFGPGTRLLVL.